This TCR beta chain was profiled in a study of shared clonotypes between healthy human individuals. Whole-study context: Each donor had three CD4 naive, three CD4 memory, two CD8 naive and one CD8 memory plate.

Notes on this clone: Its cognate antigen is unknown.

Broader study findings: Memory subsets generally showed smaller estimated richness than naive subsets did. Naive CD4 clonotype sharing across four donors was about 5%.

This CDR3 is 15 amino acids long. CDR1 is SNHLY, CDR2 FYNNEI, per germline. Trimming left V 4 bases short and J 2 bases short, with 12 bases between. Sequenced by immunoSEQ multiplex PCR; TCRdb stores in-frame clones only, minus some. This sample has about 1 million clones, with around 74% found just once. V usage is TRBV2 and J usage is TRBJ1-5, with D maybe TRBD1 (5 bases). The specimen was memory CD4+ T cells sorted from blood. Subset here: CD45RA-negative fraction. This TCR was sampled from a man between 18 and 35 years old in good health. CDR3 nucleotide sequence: TGTGCCAGCAGTGTTTCAGGGAGAGGCAATCAGCCCCAGCATTTT. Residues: CASSVSGRGNQPQHF.